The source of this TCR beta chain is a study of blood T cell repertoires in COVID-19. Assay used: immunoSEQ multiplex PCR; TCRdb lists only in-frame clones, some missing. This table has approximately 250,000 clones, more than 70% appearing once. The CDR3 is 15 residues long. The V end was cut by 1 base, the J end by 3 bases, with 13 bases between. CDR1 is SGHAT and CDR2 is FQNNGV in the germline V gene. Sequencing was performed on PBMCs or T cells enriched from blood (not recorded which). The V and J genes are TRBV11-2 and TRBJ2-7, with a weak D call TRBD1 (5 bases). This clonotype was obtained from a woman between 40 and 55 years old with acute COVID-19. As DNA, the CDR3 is TGTGCCAGCAGCTTAGGGGCAGGGAAATACTACGAGCAGTACTTC. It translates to CASSLGAGKYYEQYF. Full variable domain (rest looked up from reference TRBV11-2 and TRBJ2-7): EAGVAQSPRYKIIEKRQSVAFWCNPISGHATLYWYQQILGQGPKLLIQFQNNGVVDDSQLPKDRFSAERLKGVDSTLKIQPAKLEDSAVYLCASSLGAGKYYEQYFGPGTRLTVT.